The clone carrying this TCR beta chain appeared a single time. V gave up 5 bases and J gave up 4 bases; unmatched junction bases: 3. The CDR3 contains 14 residues. Germline V gene lookup returns CDR1 WNHNN and CDR2 SYGVQD (reference sequence). The entry originates in a study of shared clonotypes between healthy human individuals. The data were produced by immunoSEQ multiplex PCR, yet TCRdb's version contains in-frame clones alone and is incomplete. The sample consists of some 79,000 clones, 60% to 70% of them appearing once. The genes are TRBV10-1 and TRBJ2-7, with TRBD2 matching 12 bases. The sequence was obtained from a man between 25 and 39 years old in good health. Source material: memory CD8+ T cells sorted from blood. Subset reported: CD45RO+ cells pooled with CCR7-negative TemRA cells. The CDR3 region has the DNA TGCGCCAGCAGTCCGGGGACTAGCGGGTACGAGCAGTACTTC. This gives the protein CASSPGTSGYEQYF.